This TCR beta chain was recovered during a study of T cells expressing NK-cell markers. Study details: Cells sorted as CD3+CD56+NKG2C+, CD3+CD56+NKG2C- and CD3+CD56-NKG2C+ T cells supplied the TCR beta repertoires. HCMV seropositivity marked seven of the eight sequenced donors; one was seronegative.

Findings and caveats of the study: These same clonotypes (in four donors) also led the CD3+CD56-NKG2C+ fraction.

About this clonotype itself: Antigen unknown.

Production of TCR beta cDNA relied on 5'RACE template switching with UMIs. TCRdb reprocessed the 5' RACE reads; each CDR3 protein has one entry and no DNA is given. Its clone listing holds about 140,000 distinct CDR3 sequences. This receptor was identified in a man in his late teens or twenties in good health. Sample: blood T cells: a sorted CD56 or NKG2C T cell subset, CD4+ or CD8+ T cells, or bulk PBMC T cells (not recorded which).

CDR3 region: CSVELADTYEQYF. The V and J genes are TRBV29-1 and TRBJ2-7; TCRdb names TRBD2, which stays unverified in the absence of DNA. There are 13 residues in the CDR3. Looked up from germline, CDR1 is SQVTM and CDR2 is ANQGSEA.